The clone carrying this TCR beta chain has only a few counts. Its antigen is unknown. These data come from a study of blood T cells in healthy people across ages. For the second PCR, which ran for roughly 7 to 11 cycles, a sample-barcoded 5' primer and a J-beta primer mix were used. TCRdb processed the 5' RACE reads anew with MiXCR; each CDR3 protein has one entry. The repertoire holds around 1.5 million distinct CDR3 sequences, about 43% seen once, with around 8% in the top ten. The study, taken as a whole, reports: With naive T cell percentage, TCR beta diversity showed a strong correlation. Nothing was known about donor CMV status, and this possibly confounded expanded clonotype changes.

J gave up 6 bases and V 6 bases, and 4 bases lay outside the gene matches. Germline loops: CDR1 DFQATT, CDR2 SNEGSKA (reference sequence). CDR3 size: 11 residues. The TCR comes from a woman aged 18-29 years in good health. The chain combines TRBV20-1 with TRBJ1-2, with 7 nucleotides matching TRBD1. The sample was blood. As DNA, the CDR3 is TGCAGTGCGGCCGACAGGGATGGCTACACCTTC. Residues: CSAADRDGYTF.